This T cell receptor beta chain came from a study of blood T cell repertoires in COVID-19. Study information: The study drew acute and convalescent COVID-19 samples from the United States, Italy and Spain.

The germline gives CDR1 MNHEY, CDR2 SVGAGI. CDR3 length equals 14 residues. V was cut by 5 bases and J by 7 bases, with 14 bases left in between. Original data processing: Estimated nucleated cell counts came from reference gene primer amplification. The table came from immunoSEQ multiplex PCR; TCRdb's copy has only in-frame clones and leaves some out. From that table come the V and J calls and clone size; the DNA was used to work out D and trimming. The sample shows roughly 330,000 clones, 85% to 90% of them seen only once. The clonotype comes from a woman between 45 and 60 years old with active or convalescent COVID-19. V and J are TRBV6-5 and TRBJ1-4; D possibly corresponds to TRBD1 (6 bases). Material for sequencing was peripheral blood. CDR3 loop: CASSPQGGAEKLFF. CDR3 DNA: TGTGCCAGCAGTCCACAGGGAGGGGCTGAAAAACTGTTTTTT.